Here is one TCR beta chain with its context. Antigen: not known. These data belong to a study of metastatic and nonmetastatic thyroid tumors. Study-level background: Where malignant and benign thyroid patients were concerned, repertoires were compared across blood and tumor or nodule tissue.

Trimming removed 2 bases at V and 2 bases at J, with 10 bases between. This CDR3 is built from 14 residues. Germline CDR1 SGDLS, CDR2 YYNGEE. Per the authors' pipeline: What underpinned the distant-metastasis classifier for papillary thyroid cancer was the set of CDR3 differences across clinicopathological groups. TCRdb reprocessed the PCR reads using MiXCR. None of the V and J calls come from the authors' own analysis; TCRdb made them. Here the sample spans 30,000 to 40,000 clones, roughly 36% being singletons. Overall study results and limits: Malignant thyroid tumors reportedly had TCR beta diversity that was significantly higher than in benign nodules, in blood and tumor.

Each patient went into thyroid surgery without having received any treatment. This receptor was taken from a female donor with papillary thyroid cancer or a benign thyroid nodule (not recorded which). Some clones in this sample may be carry-over from other donors' samples. The V gene is TRBV9, the J gene TRBJ1-2; unclear D gene. Sequencing was done on a sample of tumor tissue. The CDR3 here is CASSVLGTNYGYTF. DNA for the CDR3: TGTGCCAGCAGCGTTCTCGGTACGAACTATGGCTACACCTTC.